This entry concerns a single T cell receptor beta chain. Its cognate antigen is unknown. This sample stems from a study of regulatory T cells in long-lasting Graves disease. Overall study findings and caveats: Persistent disease preferred TRBV28, TRBJ1-2 and TRBJ2-5.

Noted time point: newly diagnosed GD, antithyroid drugs for less than 3 months. With RNA extracted from PBMCs as input, the TCR library was made. For TCR beta, libraries came from iRepertoire HTBI primers and Arm-PCR of CDR3 regions. TCRdb reprocessed the multiplex PCR reads with MiXCR, giving one entry per CDR3 protein. The sample records roughly 420,000 distinct CDR3 sequences, about 17% being singletons. The germline gives CDR1 SGHNT, CDR2 YYREEE (reference sequence). This CDR3 is 15 amino acids long. V gave up 6 bases and J gave up 4 bases, with 20 bases separating them. These records were also assigned to another study, of T cells in Graves' hyperthyroidism and ophthalmopathy. That work adds: Subjects aged 18 to 65 presented with newly diagnosed hyperthyroidism of less than 2 months' duration.

The J gene is TRBJ2-7, the V gene TRBV5-4; weak D call: TRBD1 (5 bases). Material: peripheral blood mononuclear cells (PBMCs), obtained at new diagnosis, from a patient treated with antithyroid drugs. This clonotype was sampled from a woman aged 30 to 39 with Graves disease. The CDR3 nucleotides are TGTGCCAGCACCAGTCCTCGTACGGACAAGTACGAGCAGTACTTC. Translating it yields CASTSPRTDKYEQYF. The full variable domain, in which reference TRBV5-4 and TRBJ2-7 provide the parts outside the CDR3, is ETGVTQSPTHLIKTRGQQVTLRCSSQSGHNTVSWYQQALGQGPQFIFQYYREEENGRGNFPPRFSGLQFPNYSSELNVNALELDDSALYLCASTSPRTDKYEQYFGPGTRLTVT.